This TCR beta chain was sequenced in a study of T-cell reconstitution after alpha-beta-depleted transplantation in children. The library targeted TCRbeta and was prepared with unique molecular identifiers. TCRdb analysed the PCR reads with MiXCR anew, one entry per CDR3 protein. The sample lists under 450,000 distinct CDR3 sequences, about 14% occurring once. The V and J ends lost 5 bases and 4 bases respectively, with 11 bases between them. The CDR3 has 13 amino acids. V and J are TRBV12-3 or TRBV12-4 and TRBJ1-1; tentatively, D is TRBD1 (5 bases). The source was PBMCs, collected from the stem cell graft. This receptor was obtained from a human donor who donated a stem cell graft to a child with Fanconi anemia. CDR3 nucleotide sequence: TGTGCCAGCAGTGACTTGGGGGTCACTGAAGCTTTCTTT. Translation gives CASSDLGVTEAFF.